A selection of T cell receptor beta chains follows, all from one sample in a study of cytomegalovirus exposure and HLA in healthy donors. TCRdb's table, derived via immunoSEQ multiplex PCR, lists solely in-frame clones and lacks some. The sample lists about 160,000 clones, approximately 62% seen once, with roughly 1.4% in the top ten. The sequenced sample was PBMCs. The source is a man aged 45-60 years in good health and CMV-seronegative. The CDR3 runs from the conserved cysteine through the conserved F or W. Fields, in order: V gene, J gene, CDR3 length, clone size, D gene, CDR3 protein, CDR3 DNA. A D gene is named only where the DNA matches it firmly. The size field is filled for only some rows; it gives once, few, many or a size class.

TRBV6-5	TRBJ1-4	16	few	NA	CASSYSVGSTNEKLFF	TGTGCCAGCAGTTACTCTGTCGGGTCAACTAATGAAAAACTGTTTTTT
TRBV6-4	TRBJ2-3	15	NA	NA	CASSDRSFSTDTQYF	TGTGCCAGCAGCGATAGGAGCTTTAGCACAGATACGCAGTATTTT
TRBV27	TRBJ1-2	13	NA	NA	CASSFNGNYGYTF	TGTGCCAGCAGTTTTAACGGTAACTATGGCTACACCTTC
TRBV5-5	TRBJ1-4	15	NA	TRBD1	CASSWSGQNNEKLFF	TGTGCCAGCAGCTGGTCGGGACAGAATAATGAAAAACTGTTTTTT
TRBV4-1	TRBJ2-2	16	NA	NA	CASSQLTGTYTGELFF	TGCGCCAGCAGCCAACTTACAGGGACCTACACCGGGGAGCTGTTTTTT
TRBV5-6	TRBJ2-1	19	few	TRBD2	CASSLASGGVKSSYNEQFF	TGTGCCAGCAGCTTGGCCAGCGGGGGGGTAAAATCCTCCTACAATGAGCAGTTCTTC
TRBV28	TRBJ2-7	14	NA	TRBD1	CASSRQGYSYEQYF	TGTGCCAGCAGTCGACAGGGGTACTCCTACGAGCAGTACTTC
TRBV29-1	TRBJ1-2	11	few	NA	CSVVGDYGYTF	TGCAGCGTTGTAGGGGACTATGGCTACACCTTC
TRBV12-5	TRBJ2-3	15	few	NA	CASGRDGQSTDTQYF	TGTGCTAGTGGTCGAGATGGACAGAGCACAGATACGCAGTATTTT
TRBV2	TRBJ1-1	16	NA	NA	CASSPSRPSGNTEAFF	TGTGCCAGCAGTCCCTCCCGACCCTCGGGGAACACTGAAGCTTTCTTT
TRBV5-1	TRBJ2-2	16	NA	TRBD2	CASSLVGGVNTGELFF	TGCGCCAGCAGCTTGGTCGGGGGGGTAAACACCGGGGAGCTGTTTTTT
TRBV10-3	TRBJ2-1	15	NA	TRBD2	CAISESSGGYNEQFF	TGTGCCATCAGTGAGTCGAGCGGGGGGTACAATGAGCAGTTCTTC
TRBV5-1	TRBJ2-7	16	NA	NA	CASSLTEARSSYEQYF	TGCGCCAGCAGCTTGACGGAGGCAAGGAGCTCCTACGAGCAGTACTTC
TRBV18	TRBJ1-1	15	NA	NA	CASSPYRSLNTEAFF	TGTGCCAGCTCACCTTACCGGAGCCTGAACACTGAAGCTTTCTTT
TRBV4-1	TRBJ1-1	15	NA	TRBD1	CASSQDQGAVTEAFF	TGCGCCAGCAGCCAAGATCAGGGGGCGGTCACTGAAGCTTTCTTT
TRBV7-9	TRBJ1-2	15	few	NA	CASSSPTEINYGYTF	TGTGCCAGCAGCTCCCCGACAGAAATTAACTATGGCTACACCTTC
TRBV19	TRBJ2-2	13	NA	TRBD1	CASSLQGTGELFF	TGTGCCAGTAGTTTACAGGGGACCGGGGAGCTGTTTTTT
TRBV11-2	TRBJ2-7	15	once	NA	CASSLVTGRTYEQYF	TGTGCCAGCAGCTTAGTGACAGGTCGAACCTACGAGCAGTACTTC
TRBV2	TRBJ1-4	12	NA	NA	CARGALNEKLFF	TGTGCCAGGGGGGCTCTAAATGAAAAACTGTTTTTT
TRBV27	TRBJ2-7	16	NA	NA	CASNPDIPGAYYEQYF	TGTGCCAGCAACCCGGACATCCCAGGCGCCTACTACGAGCAGTACTTC
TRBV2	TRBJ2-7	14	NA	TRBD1	CASSEGTGAGEQYF	TGTGCCAGCAGTGAAGGGACAGGGGCTGGCGAGCAGTACTTC
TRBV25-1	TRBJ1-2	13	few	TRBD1	CASSVKGTGGYTF	TGTGCCAGCAGTGTCAAGGGGACAGGGGGCTACACCTTC
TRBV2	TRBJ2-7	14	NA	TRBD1	CASSDGDRAYEQYF	TGTGCCAGCAGTGACGGGGACAGGGCCTACGAGCAGTACTTC
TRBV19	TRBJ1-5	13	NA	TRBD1	CASSKDRGQPQHF	TGTGCCAGTAGTAAGGACAGGGGGCAGCCCCAGCATTTT
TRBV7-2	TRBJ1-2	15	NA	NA	CASSSEASSLYGYTF	TGTGCCAGCAGCTCCGAGGCTTCGAGTTTATATGGCTACACCTTC
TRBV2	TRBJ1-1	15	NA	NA	CASSEPLGRNTEAFF	TGTGCCAGCAGTGAACCCTTGGGGCGAAACACTGAAGCTTTCTTT
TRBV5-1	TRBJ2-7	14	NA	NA	CASRPGLSSYEQYF	TGCGCCAGCAGACCGGGACTTTCCTCCTACGAGCAGTACTTC
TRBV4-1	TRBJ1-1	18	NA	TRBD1	CASSPRITGAAMNTEAFF	TGCGCCAGCAGCCCTCGAATAACAGGGGCAGCGATGAACACTGAAGCTTTCTTT
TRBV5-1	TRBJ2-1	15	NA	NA	CASSWGGGNYNEQFF	TGCGCCAGCAGTTGGGGCGGGGGCAACTACAATGAGCAGTTCTTC
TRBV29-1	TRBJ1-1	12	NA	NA	CSVGSGYTEAFF	TGCAGCGTTGGGTCAGGTTACACTGAAGCTTTCTTT